This TCR beta chain came from a study of blood T cell repertoires in COVID-19. The V gene end was trimmed by 2 bases and the J gene end by 2 bases; junction bases not matched to a gene: 4. Germline V lookup: CDR1 SGHDT, CDR2 YYEEEE. This CDR3 spans 15 amino acids. Sequencing was performed with immunoSEQ multiplex PCR; in TCRdb, only in-frame clones are kept and a portion is missing. The sample has about 100,000 clones, approximately 93% seen once. This clonotype originated in a man in his forties or fifties with active COVID-19. The sequencing input was peripheral blood. The V and J genes are TRBV5-6 and TRBJ1-2, with 9 nucleotides matching TRBD1. This CDR3 is CASSLTGGTNYGYTF. DNA of the CDR3: TGTGCCAGCAGCTTAACAGGGGGCACCAACTATGGCTACACCTTC.